Presented here are 30 T cell receptor beta chains from one specimen sequenced in a study of long-term antiretroviral therapy in people with HIV. It was version v3.0 of the immunoSEQ assay that was run at survey level. Sequencing was performed with immunoSEQ multiplex PCR; in TCRdb, only in-frame clones are kept and a portion is missing. The sample yields approximately 9,600 clones, about four fifths seen once. Sequences were derived from unsorted PBMCs, sampled 0.3 years before starting antiretroviral therapy. These receptors were obtained from a young man with HIV.

The sample holds one count of this clone. The rearrangement links TRBV6-1 to TRBJ1-2, with D perhaps matching TRBD1 (5 bases). The CDR3 runs 14 residues. Trimming left V 11 bases short and J 7 bases short, with 23 bases between. CDR1 and CDR2 (germline): MNHNS, SASEGT. The CDR3 DNA sequence: TGTGCCGAAAACCAGGGCTCGGGGTTTAGTGGCTACACCTTC. Protein product: CAENQGSGFSGYTF.

The CDR3 is CAISAQDTAYEQYF. In DNA form, the CDR3 reads TGTGCCATCAGTGCCCAGGACACCGCCTACGAGCAGTACTTC. The chain links TRBV10-3 to TRBJ2-7, with D perhaps TRBD1 (5 bases). The CDR3 consists of 14 residues. V lost 4 bases and J 2 bases, leaving 12 bases between the germline ends. Germline V gene lookup returns CDR1 ENHRY and CDR2 SYGVKD.

This chain joins TRBV28 and TRBJ1-2; 7 bases agree with TRBD1. The V and J ends lost 3 bases and 3 bases, in that order; junction bases with no gene match: 1. CDR1 is MDHEN and CDR2 is SYDVKM in the germline V gene. CDR3 size: 13 residues. This chain's CDR3 is CASSFQGDYGYTF. The CDR3 bases are TGTGCCAGCAGTTTCCAGGGGGACTATGGCTACACCTTC.

Only a few counts were recorded for this clone. The chain is built from TRBV19 and TRBJ2-7; D is undetermined. The CDR3 contains 12 residues. Trimming pared 6 bases from V and 2 bases from J, leaving 8 bases between. CDR1 and CDR2 from the germline V gene are LNHDA and SQIVND (reference sequence). CDR3 DNA sequence: TGTGCCAGTAGCTCTAACCCCTACGAGCAGTACTTC. It specifies CASSSNPYEQYF.

The rearrangement links TRBV4-3 to TRBJ1-5; 8 nucleotides line up with TRBD1. The CDR3 runs to 18 residues. CDR1 and CDR2 (germline): LGHNA, YSLEER. The V and J ends lost 0 bases and 3 bases, in that order; junction bases with no gene match: 10. The CDR3 loop reads CASSQDWATGDFNQPQHF. CDR3 in DNA: TGCGCCAGCAGCCAAGATTGGGCGACAGGGGATTTCAATCAGCCCCAGCATTTT.

This clone was observed a few times. The V gene is TRBV20-1, the J gene TRBJ1-1, with D perhaps TRBD1 (5 bases). The CDR3 loop spans 11 amino acids. CDR1 is DFQATT, CDR2 SNEGSKA, per germline (reference sequence). CDR3 coding DNA: TGCAGGGGGCGCATGAACACTGAAGCTTTCTTT. This codes for CRGRMNTEAFF.

The chain combines TRBV5-1 with TRBJ2-3; either TRBD1 or TRBD2 may supply D (5 bases each). Trimming took off 6 bases at V and 3 bases at J, with 17 bases between the two ends. The CDR3 extends over 15 amino acids. Germline CDR1 SGHRS, CDR2 YFSETQ. CDR3 bases: TGCGCCAGCACCCGGGACGCCATCCCAACAGATACGCAGTATTTT. Translated: CASTRDAIPTDTQYF.

This chain uses TRBV7-6 with TRBJ1-6; D is ambiguous. V was clipped by 3 bases and J by 10 bases, with 13 bases between them. This CDR3 region has 14 residues. Germline V gene sequence: CDR1 SGHVS, CDR2 FNYEAQ. The CDR3 region is CASSFWIADSPLHF. The CDR3 DNA sequence: TGTGCCAGCAGCTTCTGGATAGCGGACTCACCCCTCCACTTT.

This chain links TRBV18 with TRBJ1-1; D gene ambiguous. V was clipped by 3 bases and J by 11 bases, with 13 bases between them. Germline-derived CDR1 and CDR2 are KGHSH and LQKENI. This CDR3 region has 12 residues. CDR3 loop: CASSPDKGRAFF. The CDR3 coding sequence is TGTGCCAGCTCACCTGATAAGGGCCGGGCTTTCTTT.

With respect to this clone: One end of the junction does not line up with germline, which may come from a read error. The genes are TRBV7-7 and TRBJ2-7; D not certain. CDR1 and CDR2 (germline): SSHAT, FNYEAQ (reference sequence). This CDR3 has 15 residues. CDR3 in amino acids: CASSLDLRSSYEQYF. The CDR3 DNA reads TGTGCTAGCAGCTTGGATTTGCGGTCGTCCTACGAGCAGTACTTC.

By sample fraction, this clone is large. V and J are TRBV7-9 and TRBJ1-6; 8 bases align to TRBD1. With V trimmed by 1 base and J by 8 bases, 4 bases remained unmatched. The V gene's germline CDR1 is SEHNR and CDR2 FQNEAQ (reference sequence). The CDR3 extends over 15 amino acids. The CDR3 coding sequence is TGTGCCAGCAGCTTAGTCGGGACAGGTTATTCACCCCTCCACTTT. Its translation: CASSLVGTGYSPLHF. Variable domain in full (rest from reference TRBV7-9 and TRBJ1-6): DTGVSQNPRHKITKRGQNVTFRCDPISEHNRLYWYRQTLGQGPEFLTYFQNEAQLEKSRLLSDRFSAERPKGSFSTLEIQRTEQGDSAMYLCASSLVGTGYSPLHFGNGTRLTVT.

The chain couples TRBV2 to TRBJ2-5; 8 nucleotides match TRBD1. This CDR3 contains 13 residues. V shed 7 bases, J shed 2 bases, and the junction held 3 bases outside the gene matches. Germline-derived CDR1 and CDR2 are SNHLY and FYNNEI. CDR3 residues: CASIRGRQETQYF. CDR3 coding DNA: TGTGCCAGCATCAGGGGGCGACAAGAGACCCAGTACTTC. Full variable domain (remainder filled in from reference TRBV2 and TRBJ2-5): EPEVTQTPSHQVTQMGQEVILRCVPISNHLYFYWYRQILGQKVEFLVSFYNNEISEKSEIFDDQFSVERPDGSNFTLKIRSTKLEDSAMYFCASIRGRQETQYFGPGTRLLVL.

The J gene is TRBJ2-3, the V gene TRBV5-1; 9 bases fit TRBD2. The CDR3 contains 16 residues. Germline values: CDR1 SGHRS, CDR2 YFSETQ. V was clipped by 0 bases and J by 1 base; unmatched bases: 3. The CDR3 here is CASSLALAGRTDTQYF. The CDR3 region has the DNA TGCGCCAGCAGCTTGGCCCTAGCGGGACGCACAGATACGCAGTATTTT.

J is TRBJ2-1 and V is TRBV19, with 8 bases identical to TRBD2. The CDR3 sequence is 16 residues long. CDR1 and CDR2 from the germline V gene are LNHDA and SQIVND (reference sequence). The trim removed 2 bases at V and 10 bases at J, leaving 13 bases unmatched. Here the CDR3 DNA reads TGTGCCAGTAGTATATCTGGCGGGGGGTCTCAACGGGAGCAGTTCTTC. Translating gives CASSISGGGSQREQFF.

The V gene is TRBV27, the J gene TRBJ2-5; 11 positions agree with TRBD1. Germline trimming cut 5 bases from V and 1 base from J; bases unmatched to any gene: 9. The CDR3 length is 17 residues. Germline V gives CDR1 MNHEY, CDR2 SMNVEV (reference sequence). CDR3 sequence reads: CASSPGRGTGGQETQYF. The CDR3 bases are TGTGCCAGCAGTCCCGGGCGGGGGACAGGGGGCCAAGAGACCCAGTACTTC.

V usage is TRBV7-9 and J usage is TRBJ1-1; D not resolved. This CDR3 has 12 residues. Deletions cut 10 bases from V and 5 bases from J, with 14 bases between. In germline, CDR1 is SEHNR, CDR2 FQNEAQ (reference sequence). The CDR3 loop is CANGAPGTEAFF. Written as DNA, the CDR3 is TGTGCCAACGGAGCCCCGGGGACTGAAGCTTTCTTT.

The V gene is TRBV4-3, the J gene TRBJ2-7; D ambiguous. V was clipped by 0 bases and J by 5 bases, with 5 bases between them. The CDR3 contains 12 residues. CDR1 LGHNA and CDR2 YSLEER come from the germline V gene. In nucleotides, the CDR3 is TGCGCCAGCAGCCAAGATCAACACGAGCAGTACTTC. Translation gives CASSQDQHEQYF.

This chain joins TRBV10-1 and TRBJ2-3, with a weak D call TRBD1 (6 bases). CDR3 length: 12 residues. Germline V gene data show CDR1 as WNHNN and CDR2 as SYGVQD (reference sequence). Deletions cut 4 bases from V and 6 bases from J, with 8 bases between. The CDR3 coding sequence is TGCGCCAGCAGTGGGACAGTTGATACGCAGTATTTT. As protein: CASSGTVDTQYF.

This chain joins TRBV9 and TRBJ1-2; 7 bases match TRBD1. The V segment lost 0 bases and the J segment 7 bases; nucleotides outside the gene matches: 6. The CDR3 is 14 amino acids. Germline V lookup: CDR1 SGDLS, CDR2 YYNGEE. CDR3 protein: CASSVDKGGSGYTF. CDR3 nucleotides: TGTGCCAGCAGCGTAGATAAAGGGGGCAGTGGCTACACCTTC.

The V gene is TRBV6-6, the J gene TRBJ1-1; TRBD1 matches 7 bases. V shed 7 bases and J 1 base; nucleotides not matched to a gene: 12. The CDR3 spans 16 residues. CDR1 is MNHNY, CDR2 SVGAGI, per germline (reference sequence). CDR3 DNA sequence: TGTGCCAGCATCATAATCAGGGGGGGCTCGAACACTGAAGCTTTCTTT. Residues: CASIIIRGGSNTEAFF.

The chain links TRBV19 to TRBJ1-5; D remains ambiguous. The length of the CDR3 is 14 residues. V was cut by 1 base and J by 3 bases, with 7 bases left in between. Germline loops: CDR1 LNHDA, CDR2 SQIVND (reference sequence). CDR3 protein: CASSIGRNNQPQHF. CDR3 DNA: TGTGCCAGTAGTATAGGGCGGAACAATCAGCCCCAGCATTTT.

CDR3 protein: CASSTRGDEETQYF. The CDR3, as DNA: TGTGCCAGCAGCACTAGAGGGGACGAAGAGACCCAGTACTTC. V is TRBV7-9 and J is TRBJ2-5; the D gene could be TRBD1 or TRBD2 (5 bases each). The V end lost 5 bases, the J end lost 3 bases, and 13 bases lay between the germline ends. Germline loops: CDR1 SEHNR, CDR2 FQNEAQ (reference sequence). The CDR3 totals 14 residues.

This clone has only a few counts. The identical CDR3 is also encoded by other nucleotide sequences in the sample. J is TRBJ2-3 and V is TRBV9, with 10 bases matching TRBD2. Germline loops: CDR1 SGDLS, CDR2 YYNGEE. The length of the CDR3 is 14 residues. V dropped 4 bases and J dropped 5; count of bases not matched to a gene: 4. CDR3 sequence: CASSYSGGVDTQYF. The CDR3, as DNA: TGTGCCAGCAGCTACAGCGGGGGGGTAGATACGCAGTATTTT.

This clone came up once. The J gene is TRBJ2-5, the V gene TRBV14, with 7 bases matching TRBD1. The CDR3 covers 17 residues. The V gene end was trimmed by 3 bases and the J gene end by 5 bases; junction bases not matched to a gene: 15. Germline V gene data show CDR1 as SGHDN and CDR2 as FVKESK. CDR3 coding DNA: TGTGCCAGCAGCCAGGGGACAGCCAGGTTTATTGATGAGACCCAGTACTTC. Its translation: CASSQGTARFIDETQYF.

The count of this clone is one. The genes are TRBV7-2 and TRBJ2-2, with D unclear. The CDR3 extends over 15 amino acids. Germline CDR1 is SGHTA and CDR2 is FQGNSA. V was trimmed by 1 base and J by 6 bases, leaving 12 bases between them. DNA of the CDR3: TGTGCCAGCAGCTTAGGTGACCTTGGGGCCGGGGAGCTGTTTTTT. This gives the protein CASSLGDLGAGELFF. Variable domain in full (rest from reference TRBV7-2 and TRBJ2-2): GAGVSQSPSNKVTEKGKDVELRCDPISGHTALYWYRQSLGQGLEFLIYFQGNSAPDKSGLPSDRFSAERTGGSVSTLTIQRTQQEDSAVYLCASSLGDLGAGELFFGEGSRLTVL.

This chain connects TRBV7-6 to TRBJ2-2, with D tentatively TRBD2 (5 bases). Trimming stripped 0 bases from V and 4 bases from J, with 6 bases between. CDR1 and CDR2 (germline): SGHVS, FNYEAQ. The CDR3 loop spans 14 amino acids. CDR3 amino acids: CASSLAGSTGELFF. CDR3 nucleotides: TGTGCCAGCAGCTTAGCAGGGAGCACCGGGGAGCTGTTTTTT.

The chain joins TRBV7-8 to TRBJ1-2, with TRBD1 matching 11 bases. CDR3 length: 16 residues. J lost 3 bases, V lost 4 bases, and 7 bases had no gene match. The germline V gene encodes CDR1 SGHVS and CDR2 FQNEAQ. CDR3 residues: CASSSWTGGVDYGYTF. In nucleotides, the CDR3 is TGTGCCAGCAGCTCCTGGACAGGGGGCGTGGACTATGGCTACACCTTC. Combining the CDR3 with reference TRBV7-8 and TRBJ1-2 gives the whole variable domain GAGVSQSPRYKVAKRGQDVALRCDPISGHVSLFWYQQALGQGPEFLTYFQNEAQLDKSGLPSDRFFAERPEGSVSTLKIQRTQQEDSAVYLCASSSWTGGVDYGYTFGSGTRLTVV.

This clone occurred a few times. The CDR3 protein is CASTSGPQPQHF. In DNA, the CDR3 is TGTGCCAGTACCTCAGGGCCGCAGCCCCAGCATTTT. This chain joins TRBV19 and TRBJ1-5, with a weak D call TRBD1 (5 bases). The CDR3 consists of 12 residues. Trimming left V 7 bases short and J 7 bases short, with 11 bases between. Germline lookup yields CDR1 LNHDA and CDR2 SQIVND (reference sequence).

The V and J genes are TRBV10-3 and TRBJ2-7; TRBD2 aligns across 10 bases. Unmatched junction bases numbered 5, after V lost 3 bases and J lost 3 bases. The CDR3 contains 15 residues. The germline CDR1 and CDR2 sequences are ENHRY and SYGVKD. The CDR3 loop reads CAISDRTSGFYEQYF. The DNA of the CDR3 is TGTGCCATCAGTGACCGGACTAGCGGATTCTACGAGCAGTACTTC.

This clone occurred once. The chain couples TRBV7-9 to TRBJ1-3; a weak D match, TRBD1 (6 bases). This CDR3 region has 16 residues. Germline CDR1 is SEHNR and CDR2 is FQNEAQ (reference sequence). V dropped 3 bases and J dropped 2 bases, with 14 bases sitting between them. The CDR3 here is CASSFLQGTTGNTIYF. The DNA of the CDR3 is TGTGCCAGCAGCTTCCTACAAGGGACAACTGGAAACACCATATATTTT.